The 3 T cell receptor beta chains below all came from one sample that was sequenced in a study of shared clonotypes between healthy human individuals. Data came from immunoSEQ multiplex PCR; TCRdb stores just in-frame clones and leaves some out. In the table there are about 2.1 million clones, approximately 94% of which are singletons. Positive CCR7 selection of CD45RO-negative cells yielded the naive CD8 cells, and terminally differentiated effector memory CD45RA+ cells were excluded. What was sequenced was naive CD8+ T cells from PBMCs. These receptors came from a man aged 18-30 years in good health. Some clones in this sample may be carry-over from other donors' samples.

The rearrangement links TRBV7-3 to TRBJ2-3; 7 positions match TRBD2. Germline CDR1 and CDR2: SGHTA and FQGTGA. V lost 3 bases, J lost 4 bases, and 4 bases stayed unmatched. This CDR3 region has 14 residues. The CDR3 sequence: CASSFRTSADTQYF. The CDR3 DNA reads as TGTGCCAGCAGCTTCCGGACTAGTGCAGATACGCAGTATTTT.

The V call is TRBV15, the J call TRBJ2-6, with 7 bases matching TRBD1. Per germline, CDR1 LNHNV and CDR2 YYDKDF (reference sequence). Trimming cost V 5 bases and J 2 bases; bases outside gene matches: 3. The CDR3 totals 15 residues. The CDR3 region is CATSFDRAGANVLTF. The CDR3 DNA follows: TGTGCCACCAGCTTCGACAGGGCTGGGGCCAACGTCCTGACTTTC.

As DNA, the CDR3 is TGTGCCAGCACCTATAATGAAAAACTGTTTTTT. Amino acid sequence: CASTYNEKLFF. The V call is TRBV5-4, the J call TRBJ1-4; no definite D call. Germline assignment: CDR1 SGHNT and CDR2 YYREEE (reference sequence). CDR3 length equals 11 residues. The V and J ends lost 6 bases and 4 bases respectively, with 4 bases between them.